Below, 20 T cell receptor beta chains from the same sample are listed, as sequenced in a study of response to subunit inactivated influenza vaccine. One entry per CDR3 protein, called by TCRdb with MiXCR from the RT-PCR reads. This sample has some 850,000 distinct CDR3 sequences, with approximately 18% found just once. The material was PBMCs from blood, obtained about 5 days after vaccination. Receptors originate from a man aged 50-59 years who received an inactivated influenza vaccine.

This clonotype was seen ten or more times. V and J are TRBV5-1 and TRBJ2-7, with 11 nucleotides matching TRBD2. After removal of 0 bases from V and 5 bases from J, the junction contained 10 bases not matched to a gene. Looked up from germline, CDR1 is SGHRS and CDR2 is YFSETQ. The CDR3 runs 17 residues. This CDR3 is CASSLGGSGRAVDEQYF. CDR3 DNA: TGCGCCAGCAGCTTGGGAGGTAGCGGGAGGGCCGTTGACGAGCAGTACTTC.

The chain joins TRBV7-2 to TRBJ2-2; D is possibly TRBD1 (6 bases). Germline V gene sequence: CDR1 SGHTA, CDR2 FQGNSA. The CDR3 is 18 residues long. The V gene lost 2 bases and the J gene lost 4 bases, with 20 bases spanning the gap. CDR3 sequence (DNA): TGTGCCAGCAGCTTAACGGGAATCGGGACACCGTCCACCGGGGAGCTGTTTTTT. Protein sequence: CASSLTGIGTPSTGELFF.

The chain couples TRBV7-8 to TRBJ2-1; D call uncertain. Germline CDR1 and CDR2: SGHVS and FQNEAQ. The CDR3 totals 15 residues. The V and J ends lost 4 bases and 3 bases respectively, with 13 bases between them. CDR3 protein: CASSSGPLFYNEQFF. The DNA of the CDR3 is TGTGCCAGCAGCTCCGGGCCCCTATTCTACAATGAGCAGTTCTTC. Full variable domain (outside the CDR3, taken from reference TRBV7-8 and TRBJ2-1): GAGVSQSPRYKVAKRGQDVALRCDPISGHVSLFWYQQALGQGPEFLTYFQNEAQLDKSGLPSDRFFAERPEGSVSTLKIQRTQQEDSAVYLCASSSGPLFYNEQFFGPGTRLTVL.

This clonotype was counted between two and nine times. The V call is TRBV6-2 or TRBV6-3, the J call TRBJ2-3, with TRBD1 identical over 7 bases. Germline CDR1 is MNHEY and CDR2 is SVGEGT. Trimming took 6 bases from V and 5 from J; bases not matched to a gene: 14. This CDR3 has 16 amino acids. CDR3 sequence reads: CASSYPVTGQEDTQYF. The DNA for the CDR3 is TGTGCCAGCAGCTACCCTGTGACAGGGCAAGAAGATACGCAGTATTTT.

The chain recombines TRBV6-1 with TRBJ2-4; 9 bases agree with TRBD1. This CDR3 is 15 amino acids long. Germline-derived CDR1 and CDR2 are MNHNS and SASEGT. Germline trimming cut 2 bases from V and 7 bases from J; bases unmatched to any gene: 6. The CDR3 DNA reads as TGTGCCAGCAGTGAACAGTTACAGGGGGCCAACATTCAGTACTTC. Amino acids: CASSEQLQGANIQYF.

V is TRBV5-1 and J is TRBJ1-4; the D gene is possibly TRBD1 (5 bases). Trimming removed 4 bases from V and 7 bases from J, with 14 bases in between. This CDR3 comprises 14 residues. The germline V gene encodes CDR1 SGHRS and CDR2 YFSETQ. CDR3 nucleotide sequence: TGCGCCAGCAGCCCAGGGAGTCGGTCTGAAAAACTGTTTTTT. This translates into CASSPGSRSEKLFF.

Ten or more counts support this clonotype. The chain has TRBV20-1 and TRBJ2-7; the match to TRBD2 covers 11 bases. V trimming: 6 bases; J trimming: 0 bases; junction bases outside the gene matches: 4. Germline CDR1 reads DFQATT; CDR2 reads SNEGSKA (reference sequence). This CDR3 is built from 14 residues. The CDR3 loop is CSALAGGLSYEQYF. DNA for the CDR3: TGCAGTGCATTAGCGGGAGGGCTCTCCTACGAGCAGTACTTC.

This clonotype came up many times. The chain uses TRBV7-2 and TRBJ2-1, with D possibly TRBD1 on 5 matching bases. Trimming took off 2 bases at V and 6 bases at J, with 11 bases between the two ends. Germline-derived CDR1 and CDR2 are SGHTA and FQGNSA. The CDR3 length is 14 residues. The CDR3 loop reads CASSLRQGSNEQFF. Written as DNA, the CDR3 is TGTGCCAGCAGCTTACGTCAGGGCAGCAATGAGCAGTTCTTC.

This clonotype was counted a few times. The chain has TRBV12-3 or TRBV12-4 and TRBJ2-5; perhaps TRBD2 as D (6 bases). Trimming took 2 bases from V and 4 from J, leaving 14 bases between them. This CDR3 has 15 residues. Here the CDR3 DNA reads TGTGCCAGCAGTTTAACCCTAGCCGGGGGAGAGACCCAGTACTTC. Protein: CASSLTLAGGETQYF.

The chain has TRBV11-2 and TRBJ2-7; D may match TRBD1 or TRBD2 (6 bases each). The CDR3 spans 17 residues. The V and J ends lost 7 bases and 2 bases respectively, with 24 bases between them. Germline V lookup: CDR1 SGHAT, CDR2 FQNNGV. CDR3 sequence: CASTHPRRGDTTYEQYF. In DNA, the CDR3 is TGTGCCAGCACCCACCCAAGAAGGGGGGACACTACCTACGAGCAGTACTTC.

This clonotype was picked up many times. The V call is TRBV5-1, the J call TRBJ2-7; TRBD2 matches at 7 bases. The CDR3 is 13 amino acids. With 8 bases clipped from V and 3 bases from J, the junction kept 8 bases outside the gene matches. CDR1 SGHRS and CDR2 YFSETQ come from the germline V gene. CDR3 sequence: CASRLAPNYEQYF. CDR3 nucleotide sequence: TGCGCCAGTCGACTAGCCCCTAACTACGAGCAGTACTTC.

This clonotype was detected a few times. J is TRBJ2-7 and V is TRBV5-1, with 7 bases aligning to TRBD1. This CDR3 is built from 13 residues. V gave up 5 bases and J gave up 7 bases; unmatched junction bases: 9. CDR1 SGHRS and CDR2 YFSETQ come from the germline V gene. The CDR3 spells CASSFTTGWEQYF. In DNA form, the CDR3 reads TGCGCCAGCAGTTTTACGACAGGGTGGGAGCAGTACTTC. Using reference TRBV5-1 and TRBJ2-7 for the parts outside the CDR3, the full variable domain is KAGVTQTPRYLIKTRGQQVTLSCSPISGHRSVSWYQQTPGQGLQFLFEYFSETQRNKGNFPGRFSGRQFSNSRSEMNVSTLELGDSALYLCASSFTTGWEQYFGPGTRLTVT.

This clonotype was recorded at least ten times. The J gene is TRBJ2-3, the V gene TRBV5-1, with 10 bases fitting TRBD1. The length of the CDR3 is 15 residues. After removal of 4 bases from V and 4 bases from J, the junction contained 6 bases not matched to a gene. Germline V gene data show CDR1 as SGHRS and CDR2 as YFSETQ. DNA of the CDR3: TGCGCCAGCAGCCCCGGGACAGGGGAGGCAGATACGCAGTATTTT. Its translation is CASSPGTGEADTQYF.

This CDR3 reads CASSLDSPQSGEQYF. In DNA form, the CDR3 reads TGCGCCAGCAGCTTGGATTCCCCACAATCGGGCGAGCAGTACTTC. This rearrangement joins TRBV5-1 to TRBJ2-7; D unclear. V was pared by 0 bases and J by 6 bases, with 16 bases between. This CDR3 has 15 amino acids. From germline, CDR1 is SGHRS and CDR2 YFSETQ.

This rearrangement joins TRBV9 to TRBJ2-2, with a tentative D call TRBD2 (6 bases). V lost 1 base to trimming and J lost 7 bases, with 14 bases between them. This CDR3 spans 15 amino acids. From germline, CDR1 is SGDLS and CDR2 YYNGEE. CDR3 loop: CASSVRAGLIGELFF. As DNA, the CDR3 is TGTGCCAGCAGCGTAAGAGCGGGCTTGATCGGGGAGCTGTTTTTT.

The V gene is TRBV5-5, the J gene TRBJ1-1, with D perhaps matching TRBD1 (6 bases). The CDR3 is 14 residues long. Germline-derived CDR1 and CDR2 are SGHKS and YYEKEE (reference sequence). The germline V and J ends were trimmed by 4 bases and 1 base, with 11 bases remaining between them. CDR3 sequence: CASSKLGQNTEAFF. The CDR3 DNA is TGTGCCAGCAGCAAACTGGGACAGAACACTGAAGCTTTCTTT.

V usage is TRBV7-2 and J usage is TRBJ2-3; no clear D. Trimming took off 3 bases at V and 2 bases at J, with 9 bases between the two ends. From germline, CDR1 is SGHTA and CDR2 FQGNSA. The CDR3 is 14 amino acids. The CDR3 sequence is CASSLFLSTDTQYF. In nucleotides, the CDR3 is TGTGCCAGCAGCTTGTTTTTGTCCACAGATACGCAGTATTTT.

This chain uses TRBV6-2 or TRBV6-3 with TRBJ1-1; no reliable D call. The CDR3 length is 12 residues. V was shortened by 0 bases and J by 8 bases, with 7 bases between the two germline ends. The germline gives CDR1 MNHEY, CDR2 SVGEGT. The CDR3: CASSYSLGEAFF. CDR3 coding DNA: TGTGCCAGCAGTTACTCCCTGGGAGAAGCTTTCTTT.

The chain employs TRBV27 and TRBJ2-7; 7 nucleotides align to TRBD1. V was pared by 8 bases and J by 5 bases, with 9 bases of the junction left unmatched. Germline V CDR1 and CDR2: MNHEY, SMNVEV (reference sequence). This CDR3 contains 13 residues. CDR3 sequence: CASGRDRIHEQYF. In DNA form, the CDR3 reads TGTGCCAGCGGCCGGGACAGAATCCACGAGCAGTACTTC.

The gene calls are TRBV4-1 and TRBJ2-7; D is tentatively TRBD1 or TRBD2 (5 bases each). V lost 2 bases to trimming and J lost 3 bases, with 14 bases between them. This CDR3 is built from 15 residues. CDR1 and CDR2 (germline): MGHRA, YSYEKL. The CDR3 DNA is TGCGCCAGCAGCCAAACCGGGACGGCCTACTACGAGCAGTACTTC. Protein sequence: CASSQTGTAYYEQYF.